This T cell receptor beta chain was identified in a study of low-dose radiotherapy and immunotherapy resistance in tumors. Study context: A dose of 1 Gy per fraction every two weeks went to Cohort 2, totaling 13 Gy over 26 weeks. Intravenous administration to patients comprised nivolumab at 240 mg every two weeks and ipilimumab at 1 mg/kg every six weeks. Cyclophosphamide was given intravenously at 200 mg/m2 every two weeks, and each dose came one day before radiation and immunotherapy.

This clonotype was counted at least ten times. V lost 3 bases and J 4 bases, leaving 6 bases between the germline ends. CDR3 length equals 13 residues. Documented time point: before trial treatment. With TRAV- and TRBV-specific primers, first-strand cDNA was made, covering the alpha and beta chains. TCR amplification involved 15 to 25 PCR cycles with a constant-region primer and V-primer adapter. Each CDR3 protein gets one entry after TCRdb re-called the reads with MiXCR. The table includes 75,000 to 95,000 distinct CDR3 sequences, under 20% detected once. The chain links TRBV12-3 or TRBV12-4 to TRBJ1-4; D is uncertain. This sample comprised PBMCs, obtained before treatment. The receptor was isolated from a male donor with prostate cancer. CDR3 sequence reads: CASSLDRNEKLFF. The CDR3 DNA is TGTGCCAGCAGTTTGGATCGTAATGAAAAACTGTTTTTT.